The rows below give T cell receptor beta chains drawn from one sample of a study of graft-versus-host responses after intestinal transplantation. Their cognate antigens are unknown. Measured with immunoSEQ multiplex PCR; TCRdb has only the in-frame clones, and not every one. The sample consists of about 78,000 clones, 90% of them appearing once. The sequenced sample was unstimulated CD8+ T cells sorted from spleen or lymph node cells, obtained before transplant. These receptors came from a human donor who was the organ donor for an intestinal transplant. The CDR3 runs from the conserved cysteine through the conserved F or W. The D gene is left open where the match is weak.

v_call	d_call	cdr3_aa
TRBV14	TRBD2	CASSRGEEETQYF
TRBV28	TRBD1	CASSLMTVKRGPVGEQFF
TRBV4-2	TRBD1	CASSPDGQGRNYGYTF
TRBV28	.	CASSLGPGHQSPIQYF
TRBV7-9	TRBD1	CASRRDRLYGYTF
TRBV2	TRBD2	CASSELAGSYNEQFF
TRBV2	.	CASSGQGGWEFF
TRBV7-9	TRBD1	CASIMQGARGYTF
TRBV9	.	CASESDNSDTQYF
TRBV7-9	.	CASSPIGGARDTIYF
TRBV6-1	TRBD1	CASSVGQGFWNEQFF
TRBV9	TRBD1	CASSAYLTGQNTEAFF
TRBV5-4	.	CASSLVFGSPLHF
TRBV7-8	.	CASRIAKVPGERMDEKLFF
TRBV14	.	CASSQLGGRQTEAFF
TRBV28	TRBD1	CASSLSQQGALDTQYF
TRBV27	.	CASSLGGNGYTF
TRBV2	TRBD2	CASSEVVMEGGETQYF
TRBV29-1	TRBD1	CSVEDQGADTGELFF
TRBV25-1	TRBD2	CAGGRGHEQFF
TRBV7-6	TRBD1	CASSIGAGGGQPQHF
TRBV7-6	.	CASSLAPYSNQPQHF
TRBV5-6	TRBD2	CASSPSSGGPETQYF
TRBV7-6	TRBD2	CASSRGTSGGPSTDTQYF
TRBV6-1	TRBD2	CASSEAHGGADIQYF
TRBV5-6	TRBD1	CASSLGQGWTDTQYF
TRBV6-1	TRBD2	CASSGGGAWIETQYF
TRBV9	.	CASSEDSIEAFF
TRBV6-1	TRBD2	CASSDLLAGGGETQYF
TRBV7-9	.	CASSLAEEWRGGYTF
TRBV7-9	TRBD2	CASSSVAGGATGELFF
TRBV6-5	TRBD2	CASASGDNEQFF
TRBV5-4	.	CASSLVEGSYGYTF
TRBV4-3	.	CASSQGAGTLLGYTF
TRBV28	TRBD1	CASSLDRAGNTIYF
TRBV30	TRBD2	CAWSVGGGFQETQYF
TRBV13	.	CASSSLSREQFF
TRBV19	.	CASSPLGEGGTEAFF
TRBV6-5	TRBD1	CASSRGQEYNEQFF
TRBV19	.	CASARSMNTEAFF
TRBV7-2	TRBD1	CASSLTGGTEKLFF
TRBV29-1	TRBD2	CSVDSGVLWEQFF
TRBV6-4	.	CASSDTPDRFTDTQYF
TRBV2	.	CASQYTGELFF
TRBV11-2	TRBD2	CASSSTSGGNEQFF
TRBV6-5	.	CASRAGDTEAFF
TRBV2	.	CASRGAAAAFF
TRBV2	.	CASSDSIRDETQYF
TRBV5-6	.	CASSLGSQETQYF
TRBV13	.	CASSLADFSGETQYF
TRBV4-2	.	CASSHAGENTEAFF
TRBV5-5	.	CASSLRQGTTEAFF
TRBV15	.	CATSRDWRLNTEAFF
TRBV5-6	.	CASSGGGNEQFF
TRBV5-1	TRBD1	CASSLHDRESSPLHF
TRBV7-9	TRBD1	CASSQTGFDSPLHF
TRBV5-1	TRBD1	CARSRDSQETQYF